A selection of T cell receptor beta chains follows, all from one sample in a study of blood T cell repertoires in COVID-19. The protocol was immunoSEQ multiplex PCR, while the TCRdb copy is restricted to in-frame clones and leaves out a portion. The sample contains hundreds of thousands of clones, roughly nine tenths of which appear only once. The sample taken for sequencing was PBMCs or T cells enriched from blood (not recorded which). All receptors come from a woman in her twenties or thirties who had recovered from COVID-19. The CDR3 runs from the conserved cysteine through the conserved F or W. The D gene is left open where the match is weak. Clone size is given for some rows only: seen once, a few or many times, or a class if the clone is expanded.

TRBV27	TRBJ1-1	NA	TRBD1	CASSRGIDRVHEAFF	TGTGCCAGCAGCCGCGGAATAGACAGGGTCCATGAAGCTTTCTTT
TRBV5-1	TRBJ1-2	NA	TRBD1	CASSTRTGSYGYTF	TGCGCCAGCAGCACGCGGACAGGGTCATATGGCTACACCTTC
TRBV27	TRBJ1-2	NA	NA	CASSFSQGGVLGGYTF	TGTGCCAGCAGTTTCAGTCAGGGAGGGGTCTTGGGAGGCTACACCTTC
TRBV7-9	TRBJ1-1	NA	TRBD1	CASSVSRGSRTEAFF	TGTGCCAGCAGCGTATCCAGGGGGTCTAGGACTGAAGCTTTCTTT
TRBV28	TRBJ2-2	NA	TRBD1	CASSSPGQGARTGELFF	TGTGCCAGCAGTTCCCCGGGACAGGGGGCACGCACCGGGGAGCTGTTTTTT
TRBV3-1/TRBV3-2	TRBJ1-6	NA	NA	CASSQDRGLYNSPLHF	TGTGCCAGCAGCCAAGATCGGGGTCTGTATAATTCACCCCTCCACTTT
TRBV9	TRBJ1-4	NA	NA	CASSVSQGKEKLFF	TGTGCCAGCAGCGTAAGCCAGGGAAAGGAAAAACTGTTTTTT
TRBV10-3	TRBJ1-2	NA	NA	CAISEGGNVGGYTF	TGTGCCATCAGTGAGGGCGGGAACGTCGGTGGCTACACCTTC
TRBV27	TRBJ1-1	NA	NA	CASSLLANTEAFF	TGTGCCAGCAGTTTACTGGCTAACACTGAAGCTTTCTTT
TRBV27	TRBJ1-1	NA	NA	CASSFEGLNTEAFF	TGTGCCAGCAGTTTCGAGGGCTTGAACACTGAAGCTTTCTTT
TRBV10-3	TRBJ2-3	NA	NA	CAISESSSTDTQYF	TGTGCCATCAGTGAGTCGAGCAGCACAGATACGCAGTATTTT
TRBV5-8	TRBJ2-1	once	NA	CASSLTLSSYNEQFF	TGTGCCAGCAGCTTAACGCTAAGCTCCTACAATGAGCAGTTCTTC
TRBV7-9	TRBJ2-7	few	TRBD1	CASSLGTGMGEQYF	TGTGCCAGCAGCTTAGGGACAGGGATGGGCGAGCAGTACTTC
TRBV29-1	TRBJ1-4	NA	NA	CSVEGGGSGETTNEKLFF	TGCAGCGTTGAGGGGGGAGGGAGCGGAGAAACAACTAATGAAAAACTGTTTTTT
TRBV9	TRBJ2-3	NA	NA	CASSVSSEDTQYF	TGTGCCAGCAGCGTATCCTCAGAAGATACGCAGTATTTT
TRBV7-2	TRBJ2-2	NA	TRBD2	CASSLWGSGGAATGELFF	TGTGCCAGCAGCTTATGGGGCAGCGGGGGGGCCGCCACCGGGGAGCTGTTTTTT
TRBV28	TRBJ1-2	NA	TRBD1	CASSSTGNYGYTF	TGTGCCAGCAGTTCGACAGGGAACTATGGCTACACCTTC
TRBV27	TRBJ2-1	few	TRBD2	CASSFLAGVGNEQFF	TGTGCCAGCAGTTTCTTAGCGGGGGTAGGGAATGAGCAGTTCTTC
TRBV19	TRBJ2-7	NA	NA	CASSIGQFSSYEQYF	TGTGCCAGTAGTATAGGACAGTTTTCCTCCTACGAGCAGTACTTC
TRBV9	TRBJ2-7	NA	TRBD2	CASSVQSGGTSYEQYF	TGTGCCAGCAGCGTACAGAGCGGGGGGACCTCCTACGAGCAGTACTTC
TRBV7-2	TRBJ1-3	NA	NA	CASSLEASSGNTIYF	TGTGCCAGCAGCTTAGAAGCTTCCTCTGGAAACACCATATATTTT
TRBV2	TRBJ1-1	NA	NA	CASSEEAGGDTEAFF	TGTGCCAGCAGTGAAGAAGCCGGAGGGGACACTGAAGCTTTCTTT
TRBV14	TRBJ2-3	NA	NA	CASSQEVAFTDTQYF	TGTGCCAGCAGCCAAGAGGTGGCCTTCACAGATACGCAGTATTTT
TRBV4-1	TRBJ2-7	NA	NA	CASSRTVGLYEQYF	TGCGCCAGCAGTCGTACCGTGGGCCTCTACGAGCAGTACTTC
TRBV7-2	TRBJ2-3	NA	TRBD1	CASSLSSQGARADTQYF	TGTGCCAGCAGCTTAAGCTCACAGGGGGCGCGGGCAGATACGCAGTATTTT
TRBV28	TRBJ1-1	NA	NA	CASTSGILEAFF	TGTGCCAGCACGTCGGGTATTCTTGAAGCTTTCTTT
TRBV7-2	TRBJ1-3	NA	NA	CASSLARRVGNTIYF	TGTGCCAGCAGCTTAGCTAGAAGAGTTGGAAACACCATATATTTT